Following are 14 T cell receptor beta chains from one sample sequenced in a study of beta chain features in type 1 diabetes. Study results and caveats: TCRB CDR3 length was moderately but significantly reduced in all four CD4+ subsets of Type 1 diabetes patients.

Every bit of the isolated RNA underwent reverse transcription, so sequencing read expressed TCRB transcripts. Libraries were prepared by immunoSEQ multiplex PCR; TCRdb keeps only in-frame clonotypes and omits some of them. The sample has around 240,000 clones, approximately 16% seen once. Antigen specificity for these receptors is unknown. The sample consisted of naive CD4+ T cells from blood. All receptors derive from a man younger than 40 with type 1 diabetes.

The gene calls are TRBV4-2 and TRBJ2-3; D gene uncertain. V lost 3 bases and J 0 bases, leaving 7 bases between the germline ends. Germline CDR1 is LGHNA and CDR2 is YNFKEQ. The CDR3 sequence is 14 residues long. This chain's CDR3 is CASSQGDSTDTQYF. In DNA, the CDR3 is TGTGCCAGCAGCCAGGGTGACAGCACAGATACGCAGTATTTT.

This clone was picked up a small number of times. The chain uses TRBV4-3 and TRBJ2-3; 13 bases are shared with TRBD2. V shed 0 bases and J 1 base; nucleotides not matched to a gene: 10. Germline V CDR1 and CDR2: LGHNA, YSLEER. The CDR3 spans 20 residues. This chain's CDR3 is CASSQEGLAGVMRGTDTQYF. Written as DNA, the CDR3 is TGCGCCAGCAGCCAAGAAGGACTAGCGGGAGTAATGAGGGGCACAGATACGCAGTATTTT.

This clone came up a few times. J is TRBJ2-1 and V is TRBV14; 7 bases are a match to TRBD1. CDR1 is SGHDN, CDR2 FVKESK, per germline. This CDR3 has 16 amino acids. The V and J ends lost 4 bases and 1 base, in that order; junction bases with no gene match: 7. CDR3 DNA sequence: TGTGCCAGCAGCCCTAAAGGGACAGTTTCCTACAATGAGCAGTTCTTC. Protein product: CASSPKGTVSYNEQFF.

The chain is built from TRBV6-5 and TRBJ2-7; 9 bases are shared with TRBD1. CDR3 length equals 15 residues. Per germline, CDR1 MNHEY and CDR2 SVGAGI. V was pared by 5 bases and J by 6 bases, with 11 bases of the junction left unmatched. CDR3 coding DNA: TGTGCCAGCAGTCCCCTGCCGGGACAGGGTCCCGAGCAGTACTTC. Its translation is CASSPLPGQGPEQYF.

There are a few counts of this clone. The DNA of the CDR3 is TGCGCCAGCAGGGATCGTGGGGCCAACGTCCTGACTTTC. It codes for CASRDRGANVLTF. This chain uses TRBV4-1 with TRBJ2-6; no reliable D call. Germline CDR1 is MGHRA and CDR2 is YSYEKL. This CDR3 is 13 amino acids long. The ends were cut back, 6 bases at V and 3 bases at J, with 6 bases in the middle.

This clone was counted between two and nine times. V and J are TRBV29-1 and TRBJ1-5; possible D gene TRBD1, 5 bases. The V and J ends lost 4 bases and 4 bases respectively, with 11 bases between them. Germline loops: CDR1 SQVTM, CDR2 ANQGSEA. The CDR3 spans 13 residues. CDR3 in DNA: TGCAGCGTTGCCGACAGACTGAATCAGCCCCAGCATTTT. This encodes CSVADRLNQPQHF.

There are a few counts of this clone. The rearrangement joins TRBV29-1 to TRBJ2-1; 14 bases map to TRBD2. V gave up 8 bases and J gave up 6 bases; unmatched junction bases: 6. The CDR3 contains 14 residues. The germline CDR1 and CDR2 sequences are SQVTM and ANQGSEA. Written as DNA, the CDR3 is TGCAGCTTAGCGACTAGCGGGAGGGCCAATGAGCAGTTCTTC. It specifies CSLATSGRANEQFF.

In its sample, this clone was seen a few times. The chain has TRBV5-1 and TRBJ2-7, with TRBD2 identical over 10 bases. V lost 0 bases and J lost 5; bases outside the gene matches: 2. The CDR3 length is 14 residues. The germline gives CDR1 SGHRS, CDR2 YFSETQ. CDR3 sequence: CASSLGLAGDEQYF. The CDR3 nucleotides read TGCGCCAGCAGCTTGGGGCTAGCGGGAGACGAGCAGTACTTC.

Only a few counts were recorded for this clone. The V and J genes are TRBV27 and TRBJ1-2; tentative D call: TRBD1 (5 bases). The V gene's germline CDR1 is MNHEY and CDR2 SMNVEV (reference sequence). CDR3 length: 12 residues. The ends were cut back, 2 bases at V and 9 bases at J, with 10 bases in the middle. The CDR3 nucleotides are TGTGCCAGCAGTTTAAGAGGGGATCGCTACACCTTC. As protein: CASSLRGDRYTF.

The chain couples TRBV7-2 to TRBJ1-4, with unresolved D. This CDR3 comprises 13 residues. Per germline, CDR1 SGHTA and CDR2 FQGNSA. The ends were cut back, 5 bases at V and 8 bases at J, with 12 bases in the middle. CDR3: CASSPRVVEKLFF. The CDR3 coding sequence is TGTGCCAGCAGCCCCCGGGTTGTGGAAAAACTGTTTTTT.

This chain connects TRBV7-2 to TRBJ1-2; perhaps TRBD1 as D (6 bases). Germline CDR1 and CDR2: SGHTA and FQGNSA. This CDR3 has 15 residues. The ends were cut back, 7 bases at V and 8 bases at J, with 23 bases in the middle. The chain's CDR3 is CASTRNPGGLSGYTF. For the CDR3, the DNA is TGTGCCAGCACCCGAAACCCCGGGGGCTTATCGGGCTACACCTTC.

V usage is TRBV29-1 and J usage is TRBJ1-1; D remains unclear. The V end lost 7 bases, the J end lost 1 base, and 13 bases lay between the germline ends. Germline V CDR1 and CDR2: SQVTM, ANQGSEA. CDR3 length: 13 amino acids. DNA of the CDR3: TGCAGCGGATTCGGGCGGAGGAACACTGAAGCTTTCTTT. Translating it yields CSGFGRRNTEAFF. Full variable domain (outside the CDR3, taken from reference TRBV29-1 and TRBJ1-1): SAVISQKPSRDICQRGTSLTIQCQVDSQVTMMFWYRQQPGQSLTLIATANQGSEATYESGFVIDKFPISRPNLTFSTLTVSNMSPEDSSIYLCSGFGRRNTEAFFGQGTRLTVV.

The table lists this clone with a few counts. The chain joins TRBV7-2 to TRBJ2-5; D not resolved. Germline-derived CDR1 and CDR2 are SGHTA and FQGNSA. V was clipped by 2 bases and J by 4 bases, with 8 bases between them. This CDR3 has 13 amino acids. CDR3 protein: CASSLPLSETQYF. CDR3 bases: TGTGCCAGCAGCTTACCGTTGTCAGAGACCCAGTACTTC.

The chain links TRBV29-1 to TRBJ2-7, with D hard to call. CDR1 SQVTM and CDR2 ANQGSEA come from the germline V gene. The CDR3 runs to 10 residues. Trimming removed 4 bases from V and 6 bases from J, with 7 bases in between. CDR3 in amino acids: CSVGEPEQYF. As DNA, the CDR3 is TGCAGCGTTGGAGAGCCCGAGCAGTACTTC.